Described below is a single TCR beta chain sequence and its context. Its antigen is unknown. Profiling relied on immunoSEQ multiplex PCR, and the TCRdb table lists in-frame clones only, not all of them. The profile covers over 85,000 clones, with over 85% appearing a single time and 1.1% taken by the ten largest. The data originate from a study of cytomegalovirus exposure and HLA in healthy donors. Study observations and caveats: Most TCR sequences were uncommon, yet certain public TCRs appeared in many donors. The study put roughly 160 TCR beta chains on its list as cytomegalovirus-associated. A few chains tied to CMV proved CMV antigen-specific in vitro. Reports described diagnosis of cytomegalovirus status by the classifier as highly specific and sensitive.

From germline, CDR1 is MDHEN and CDR2 SYDVKM. CDR3 size: 13 residues. J gave up 8 bases and V 7 bases, and 7 bases lay outside the gene matches. The TCR sequence derives from a woman in her 30s in good health and CMV-seropositive. The specimen sequenced was PBMCs. The V gene is TRBV28, the J gene TRBJ1-1; the match to TRBD1 covers 10 bases. The DNA of the CDR3 is TGTGCCAGCAAAGACAGGGGGCGCAGAGAAGCTTTCTTT. This encodes CASKDRGRREAFF.